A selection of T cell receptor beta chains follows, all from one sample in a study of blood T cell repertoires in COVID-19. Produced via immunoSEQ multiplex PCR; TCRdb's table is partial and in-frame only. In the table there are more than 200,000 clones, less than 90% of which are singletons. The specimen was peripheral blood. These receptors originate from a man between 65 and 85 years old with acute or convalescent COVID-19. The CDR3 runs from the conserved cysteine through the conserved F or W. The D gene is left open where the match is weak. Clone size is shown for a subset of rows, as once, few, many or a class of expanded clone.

CDR3 DNA: TGTGCCAGCACCTGGGCAGGGTTAAAAGACTACGAGCAGTACTTC
CDR3 protein: CASTWAGLKDYEQYF
J gene: TRBJ2-7
V gene: TRBV5-6
CDR3 length: 15
clone size: NA
D gene: NA

CDR3 DNA: TGTGCCAGCTCACCACCCGTCAGCAATGAGCAGTTCTTC
CDR3 protein: CASSPPVSNEQFF
J gene: TRBJ2-1
V gene: TRBV18
CDR3 length: 13
clone size: NA
D gene: NA

CDR3 DNA: TGTGCCAGCAGCCCCCCCAGCGGGCCGAACACCGGGGAGCTGTTTTTT
CDR3 protein: CASSPPSGPNTGELFF
J gene: TRBJ2-2
V gene: TRBV7-2
CDR3 length: 16
clone size: NA
D gene: NA

CDR3 DNA: TGTGCCAGTAGTATTTCCCCAGGGGAGAACTATGGCTACACCTTC
CDR3 protein: CASSISPGENYGYTF
J gene: TRBJ1-2
V gene: TRBV19
CDR3 length: 15
clone size: once
D gene: NA

CDR3 DNA: TGTGCCAGCAGTGGTATCGAGGAGCAGTACTTC
CDR3 protein: CASSGIEEQYF
J gene: TRBJ2-7
V gene: TRBV2
CDR3 length: 11
clone size: NA
D gene: NA

CDR3 DNA: TGTGCCAGCAGTTTTTCGACAGGGGGCGCAGTAGAAGGAAATTCACCCCTCCACTTT
CDR3 protein: CASSFSTGGAVEGNSPLHF
J gene: TRBJ1-6
V gene: TRBV28
CDR3 length: 19
clone size: once
D gene: TRBD1

CDR3 DNA: TGTGCCAGCAGTTTATCAGGGGCGGGGGCCAACGTCCTGACTTTC
CDR3 protein: CASSLSGAGANVLTF
J gene: TRBJ2-6
V gene: TRBV28
CDR3 length: 15
clone size: NA
D gene: NA

CDR3 DNA: TGTGCCAGCAGCTTAGTACTAGCGGGAGCCAGAAACACCGGGGAGCTGTTTTTT
CDR3 protein: CASSLVLAGARNTGELFF
J gene: TRBJ2-2
V gene: TRBV7-8
CDR3 length: 18
clone size: NA
D gene: TRBD2

CDR3 DNA: TGTGCCAGCTCTCCCCAGACAGGGAAGAGTTTGAGCACTGAAGCTTTCTTT
CDR3 protein: CASSPQTGKSLSTEAFF
J gene: TRBJ1-1
V gene: TRBV18
CDR3 length: 17
clone size: NA
D gene: TRBD1

CDR3 DNA: TGTGCCAGCAGCACTAAGACAGGTCCGAACACTGAAGCTTTCTTT
CDR3 protein: CASSTKTGPNTEAFF
J gene: TRBJ1-1
V gene: TRBV6-6
CDR3 length: 15
clone size: NA
D gene: NA

CDR3 DNA: TGCGCCAGCAGCTTGGGCGGCGCCACAGATACGCAGTATTTT
CDR3 protein: CASSLGGATDTQYF
J gene: TRBJ2-3
V gene: TRBV5-1
CDR3 length: 14
clone size: NA
D gene: NA

CDR3 DNA: TGTGCCAGTAGTCCCCGGACAGGGGGTATGGTATCGGGACAGCCCCAGCATTTT
CDR3 protein: CASSPRTGGMVSGQPQHF
J gene: TRBJ1-5
V gene: TRBV19
CDR3 length: 18
clone size: NA
D gene: TRBD1

CDR3 DNA: TGCGCCAGCAGACCAACAGGGGGTATCTATGAGCAGTTCTTC
CDR3 protein: CASRPTGGIYEQFF
J gene: TRBJ2-1
V gene: TRBV5-1
CDR3 length: 14
clone size: NA
D gene: TRBD1

CDR3 DNA: TGTGCCAGCAGCTTACGTAGCGGGAATGGGGCCGGGGAGCTGTTTTTT
CDR3 protein: CASSLRSGNGAGELFF
J gene: TRBJ2-2
V gene: TRBV7-3
CDR3 length: 16
clone size: NA
D gene: TRBD2

CDR3 DNA: TGTGCCTTCGGGACGGGGGGCGCGGGGACCGGGGAGCTGTTTTTT
CDR3 protein: CAFGTGGAGTGELFF
J gene: TRBJ2-2
V gene: TRBV15
CDR3 length: 15
clone size: NA
D gene: NA

CDR3 DNA: TGTGCCAGCAGCTCTACTAGGACTAGCGGGAGGAGGGATGAGCAGTTCTTC
CDR3 protein: CASSSTRTSGRRDEQFF
J gene: TRBJ2-1
V gene: TRBV7-2
CDR3 length: 17
clone size: NA
D gene: TRBD2

CDR3 DNA: TGTGCCAGCAGCTCACTAGCGGGAGGGTACACCGGGGAGCTGTTTTTT
CDR3 protein: CASSSLAGGYTGELFF
J gene: TRBJ2-2
V gene: TRBV5-6
CDR3 length: 16
clone size: NA
D gene: TRBD2

CDR3 DNA: TGTGCCTCCAGACAGCCCTCGACCTTC
CDR3 protein: CASRQPSTF
J gene: TRBJ1-2
V gene: TRBV19
CDR3 length: 9
clone size: NA
D gene: NA

CDR3 DNA: TGTGCCAGCAGCTTGGTACGGTCAGGGGAGACCCAGTACTTC
CDR3 protein: CASSLVRSGETQYF
J gene: TRBJ2-5
V gene: TRBV7-2
CDR3 length: 14
clone size: NA
D gene: NA

CDR3 DNA: TGTGCCAGCAGCTTATCATCCAGGACAGGGCCAATATTC
CDR3 protein: CASSLSSRTGPIF
J gene: TRBJ2-7
V gene: TRBV7-8
CDR3 length: 13
clone size: NA
D gene: TRBD1

CDR3 DNA: TGTGCCACCGAGGCCCACGGGGGGGAGACCCAGTACTTC
CDR3 protein: CATEAHGGETQYF
J gene: TRBJ2-5
V gene: TRBV24-1
CDR3 length: 13
clone size: NA
D gene: TRBD2

CDR3 DNA: TGCAGCGTTGAGTTCGTGAACACTGAAGCTTTCTTT
CDR3 protein: CSVEFVNTEAFF
J gene: TRBJ1-1
V gene: TRBV29-1
CDR3 length: 12
clone size: NA
D gene: NA

CDR3 DNA: TGTGCCAGCAATGGGGGCGCTAATGAAAAACTGTTTTTT
CDR3 protein: CASNGGANEKLFF
J gene: TRBJ1-4
V gene: TRBV6-5
CDR3 length: 13
clone size: NA
D gene: NA

CDR3 DNA: TGTGCCAGCAGACGGGAGGGGGGAGGCAATGAGCAGTTCTTC
CDR3 protein: CASRREGGGNEQFF
J gene: TRBJ2-1
V gene: TRBV19
CDR3 length: 14
clone size: NA
D gene: TRBD2

CDR3 DNA: TGTGCCAGCTCACCATATGAGGGAGTCACTGAAGCTTTCTTT
CDR3 protein: CASSPYEGVTEAFF
J gene: TRBJ1-1
V gene: TRBV18
CDR3 length: 14
clone size: NA
D gene: NA

CDR3 DNA: TGTGCCAGCAGGCCCAGGGGAGTGGGGGATACGCAGTATTTT
CDR3 protein: CASRPRGVGDTQYF
J gene: TRBJ2-3
V gene: TRBV2
CDR3 length: 14
clone size: NA
D gene: NA

CDR3 DNA: TGTGCCAGTAGCCAGCCAGGGGGAAGGGGTCGGACCCAGTACTTC
CDR3 protein: CASSQPGGRGRTQYF
J gene: TRBJ2-5
V gene: TRBV19
CDR3 length: 15
clone size: NA
D gene: TRBD1

CDR3 DNA: TGTGCCAGCAGTCGATACAGGGTCTCCTACGAGCAGTACTTC
CDR3 protein: CASSRYRVSYEQYF
J gene: TRBJ2-7
V gene: TRBV27
CDR3 length: 14
clone size: NA
D gene: NA

CDR3 DNA: TGTGCCAGCAGCAGAGGAGGGAGCTCTGGAAACACCATATATTTT
CDR3 protein: CASSRGGSSGNTIYF
J gene: TRBJ1-3
V gene: TRBV5-4
CDR3 length: 15
clone size: NA
D gene: NA

CDR3 DNA: TGTGCCAGCAGCTTATCGACAGCCCGGCGGGGTACGACTAATGAAAAACTGTTTTTT
CDR3 protein: CASSLSTARRGTTNEKLFF
J gene: TRBJ1-4
V gene: TRBV7-9
CDR3 length: 19
clone size: NA
D gene: NA

CDR3 DNA: TGTGCCAGCAGTTCTACCGGCGGGAGATACGAGCAGTACTTC
CDR3 protein: CASSSTGGRYEQYF
J gene: TRBJ2-7
V gene: TRBV27
CDR3 length: 14
clone size: NA
D gene: TRBD2

CDR3 DNA: TGCAGCGTTGAAGGGGGACTAGCGGCCGGCTACAATGAGCAGTTCTTC
CDR3 protein: CSVEGGLAAGYNEQFF
J gene: TRBJ2-1
V gene: TRBV29-1
CDR3 length: 16
clone size: NA
D gene: TRBD2

CDR3 DNA: TGTGCCAGTAGTATAGATCGGGGCTCCTACGAGCAGTACTTC
CDR3 protein: CASSIDRGSYEQYF
J gene: TRBJ2-7
V gene: TRBV19
CDR3 length: 14
clone size: once
D gene: NA

CDR3 DNA: TGTGCCAGCAGTCTCAGGGGGCTTAATGAAAAACTGTTTTTT
CDR3 protein: CASSLRGLNEKLFF
J gene: TRBJ1-4
V gene: TRBV6-5
CDR3 length: 14
clone size: NA
D gene: TRBD1

CDR3 DNA: TGTGCCAGCAGCCCCAGCGGAGGTTACGAGCAGTACTTC
CDR3 protein: CASSPSGGYEQYF
J gene: TRBJ2-7
V gene: TRBV3-1/TRBV3-2
CDR3 length: 13
clone size: NA
D gene: NA

CDR3 DNA: TGTGCCAGCCGATTCAACAGGCCCACCGGGGAGCTGTTTTTT
CDR3 protein: CASRFNRPTGELFF
J gene: TRBJ2-2
V gene: TRBV2
CDR3 length: 14
clone size: NA
D gene: NA

CDR3 DNA: TGTGCCAGCAGTGAAGGAAACGGGAGGAACACAGATACGCAGTATTTT
CDR3 protein: CASSEGNGRNTDTQYF
J gene: TRBJ2-3
V gene: TRBV2
CDR3 length: 16
clone size: NA
D gene: TRBD2

CDR3 DNA: TGTGCCAGCAGTTTACTAGCGGGAGGCTCCTACGAGCAGTACTTC
CDR3 protein: CASSLLAGGSYEQYF
J gene: TRBJ2-7
V gene: TRBV6-5
CDR3 length: 15
clone size: NA
D gene: TRBD2

CDR3 DNA: TGCAGCGTAGAGGGACAGGGGCATGGCTACACCTTC
CDR3 protein: CSVEGQGHGYTF
J gene: TRBJ1-2
V gene: TRBV29-1
CDR3 length: 12
clone size: NA
D gene: TRBD1

CDR3 DNA: TGTGCCAGCTCACCCAAACCGGGACAGGGCGCTGAAGCTTTCTTT
CDR3 protein: CASSPKPGQGAEAFF
J gene: TRBJ1-1
V gene: TRBV18
CDR3 length: 15
clone size: NA
D gene: TRBD1

CDR3 DNA: TGTGCCAGTAGTATAGCTGGGACAGGGTTCGACTATGGCTACACCTTC
CDR3 protein: CASSIAGTGFDYGYTF
J gene: TRBJ1-2
V gene: TRBV19
CDR3 length: 16
clone size: NA
D gene: TRBD1

CDR3 DNA: TGTGCCAGCAGCTTGACCGGACAGGTCCAAGAGACCCAGTACTTC
CDR3 protein: CASSLTGQVQETQYF
J gene: TRBJ2-5
V gene: TRBV11-2
CDR3 length: 15
clone size: few
D gene: TRBD1

CDR3 DNA: TGTGCCAGCAGTTGGGACAGACATAGCAATCAGCCCCAGCATTTT
CDR3 protein: CASSWDRHSNQPQHF
J gene: TRBJ1-5
V gene: TRBV28
CDR3 length: 15
clone size: NA
D gene: TRBD1

CDR3 DNA: TGTGCCAGCAGTCGCAGGGGGGATGGAGTCACTGAAGCTTTCTTT
CDR3 protein: CASSRRGDGVTEAFF
J gene: TRBJ1-1
V gene: TRBV27
CDR3 length: 15
clone size: once
D gene: TRBD1

CDR3 DNA: TGCGCCAGCAGCCCCTGGGACAGGAACAATGAGCAGTTCTTC
CDR3 protein: CASSPWDRNNEQFF
J gene: TRBJ2-1
V gene: TRBV5-1
CDR3 length: 14
clone size: NA
D gene: TRBD1